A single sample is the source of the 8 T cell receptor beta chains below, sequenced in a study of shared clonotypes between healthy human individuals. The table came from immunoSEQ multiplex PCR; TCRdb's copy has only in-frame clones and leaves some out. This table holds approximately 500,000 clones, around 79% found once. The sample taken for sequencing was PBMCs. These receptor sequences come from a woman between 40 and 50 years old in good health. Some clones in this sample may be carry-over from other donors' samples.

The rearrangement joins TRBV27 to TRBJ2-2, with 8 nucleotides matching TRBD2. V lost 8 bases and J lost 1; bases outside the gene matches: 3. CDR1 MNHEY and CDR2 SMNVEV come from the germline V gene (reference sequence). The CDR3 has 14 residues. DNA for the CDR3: TGTGCCAGCTCAGCGGGAGAGAACACCGGGGAGCTGTTTTTT. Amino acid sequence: CASSAGENTGELFF.

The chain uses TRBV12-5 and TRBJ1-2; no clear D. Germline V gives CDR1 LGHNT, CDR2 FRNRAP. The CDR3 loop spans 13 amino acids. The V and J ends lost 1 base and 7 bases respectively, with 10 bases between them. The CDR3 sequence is CASGLGPQTGYTF. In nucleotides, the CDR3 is TGTGCTAGTGGTTTGGGTCCCCAGACTGGCTACACCTTC.

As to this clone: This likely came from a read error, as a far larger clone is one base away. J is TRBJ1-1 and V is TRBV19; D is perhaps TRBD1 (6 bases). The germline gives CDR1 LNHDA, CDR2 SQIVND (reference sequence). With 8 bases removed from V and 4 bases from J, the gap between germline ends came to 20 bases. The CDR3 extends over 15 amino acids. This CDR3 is CASSPWGTSSTEAFF. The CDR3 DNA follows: TGTGCCAGTTCCCCTTGGGGGACATCGAGCACTGAAGCTTTCTTT.

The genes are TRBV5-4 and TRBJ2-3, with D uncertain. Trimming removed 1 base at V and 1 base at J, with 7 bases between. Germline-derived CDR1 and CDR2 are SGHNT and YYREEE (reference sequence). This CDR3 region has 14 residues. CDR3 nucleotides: TGTGCCAGCAGCTTGTCTACCGGCACAGATACGCAGTATTTT. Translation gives CASSLSTGTDTQYF.

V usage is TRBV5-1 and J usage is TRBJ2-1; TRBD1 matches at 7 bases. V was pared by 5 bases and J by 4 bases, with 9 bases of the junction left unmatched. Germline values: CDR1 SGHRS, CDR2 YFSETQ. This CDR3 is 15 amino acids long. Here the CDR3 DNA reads TGCGCCAGCAGAGAGACAGGGCTATTATACAATGAGCAGTTCTTC. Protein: CASRETGLLYNEQFF.

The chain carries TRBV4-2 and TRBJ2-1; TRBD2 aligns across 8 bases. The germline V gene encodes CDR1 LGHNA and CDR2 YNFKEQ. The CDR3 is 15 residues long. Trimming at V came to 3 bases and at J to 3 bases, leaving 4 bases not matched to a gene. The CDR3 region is CASSHLAGNYNEQFF. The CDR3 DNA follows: TGTGCCAGCAGCCATTTAGCGGGAAACTACAATGAGCAGTTCTTC.

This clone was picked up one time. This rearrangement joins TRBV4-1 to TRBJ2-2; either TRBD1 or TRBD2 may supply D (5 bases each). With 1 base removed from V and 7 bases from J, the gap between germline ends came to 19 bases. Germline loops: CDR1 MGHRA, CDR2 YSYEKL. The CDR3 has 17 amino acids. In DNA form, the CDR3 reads TGCGCCAGCAGCCAAGCAATGAGAGGGGCCGAAGGCGGGGAGCTGTTTTTT. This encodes CASSQAMRGAEGGELFF.

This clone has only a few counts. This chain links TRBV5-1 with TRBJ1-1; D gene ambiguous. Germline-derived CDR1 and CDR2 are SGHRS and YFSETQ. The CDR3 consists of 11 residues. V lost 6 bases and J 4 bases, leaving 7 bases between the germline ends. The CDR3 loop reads CASIEGTEAFF. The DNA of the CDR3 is TGCGCCAGCATAGAGGGCACTGAAGCTTTCTTT. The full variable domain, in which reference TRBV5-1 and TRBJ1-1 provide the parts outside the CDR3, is KAGVTQTPRYLIKTRGQQVTLSCSPISGHRSVSWYQQTPGQGLQFLFEYFSETQRNKGNFPGRFSGRQFSNSRSEMNVSTLELGDSALYLCASIEGTEAFFGQGTRLTVV.